The present T cell receptor (beta chain) was sequenced within a study of Graves' ophthalmopathy and Graves' hyperthyroidism. This clonotype was detected a few times. An end of the junction differs from the germline gene, which may be a read error. CDR1 is ENHRY, CDR2 SYGVKD, per germline. The CDR3 is 15 amino acids. RNA transcripts were the template, and TCR beta CDR3 regions were amplified from them. In the first round, RT-PCR was carried out with HTBI primers, and a multiplex PCR formed the second round. TCRdb used MiXCR to reprocess the multiplex PCR reads, holding one entry per CDR3 protein. The data contain more than 1,000,000 distinct CDR3 sequences, about 38% of them singletons. The diagnostic workup employed clinical symptoms, serum thyroxine, TRAb, thyroid ultrasound and orbital computed tomography.

Source material: peripheral blood or thyroid tissue (not recorded which). This TCR was recovered from an adult man with Graves' hyperthyroidism. V usage is TRBV10-3 and J usage is TRBJ2-7; D might be TRBD1 (5 bases). The CDR3 sequence is CASSYSDTQTYEQYF. The CDR3 coding sequence is TGTGCCAGCAGTTACTCGGACACACAAACCTACGAGCAGTACTTC.